This T cell receptor (beta chain) was sequenced for a study of T cells after yellow fever vaccination (dated by TCRdb to the late 2010s). A note on the overall study: The SMART-Seq v4 Ultra Low Input RNA kit was used to prepare libraries from fractions with low cell numbers. Bulk TCR alpha and beta repertoires were sequenced longitudinally to track T-cell clones before and after primary and booster YFV17D yellow fever vaccination. Two healthy male donors, one aged 18 to 30 and one aged 30 to 40 years, made up the cohort. Blood was collected at multiple timepoints before and after primary and secondary immunization, and bulk PBMC replicates and cell subsets were isolated. Paper-wide results and their limitations: FACS-sorted repertoires could contain abundant contaminating clonotypes from the bulk population, so computational filtering was required. Compared with the primary T-cell response, the secondary T-cell response was weaker but faster, peaking on day 5 rather than day 15. A small fraction of clonotypes appeared in both the CD4 and CD8 compartments, likely as a result of convergent recombination. Because the study included only two donors, the extent to which the findings can be generalized is limited. After the booster, most of the clones that had expanded following primary vaccination were detected again (roughly 96% of CD4 and around 87% of CD8), which suggests that memory was broadly maintained.

Interpreted using the paper, the treatment or condition label stands for: live attenuated yellow fever vaccine strain. PBMCs were isolated from peripheral blood using a standard Ficoll-Paque protocol. Dynabeads CD4 and CD8 positive selection kits were used to isolate CD4 and CD8 T-cell fractions. RNA was extracted with TriZol from bulk PBMCs, CD4 and CD8 fractions, and dextramer-positive and dextramer-negative fractions. TCR cDNA was made using 5'RACE template switching, a step that added a universal primer site and unique molecular identifiers. cDNA synthesis was primed from both the TCR alpha and TCR beta constant segments. Library amplification involved two PCR steps, and the second step added sample barcodes and sequencing adapters. Libraries were sequenced on Illumina HiSeq 2500 (2x100 bp) or NovaSeq (2x150 bp). Per the authors' processing: Demultiplexing of reads and collapsing into UMI consensus sequences were performed with MIGEC, and V(D)J alignment was carried out with MiXCR. Vaccine-responding clonotypes were identified with edgeR using replicate PBMC samples, with FDR below 0.01 and a log2 fold change above 5 up to day 15 being required. Each bulk clonotype received a CD4 or CD8 identity based on whether the sequenced CD4 or CD8 repertoire contained that clonotype at higher abundance. TCRdb passed the public sequencing reads through fastp at Q25 and MiXCR, retaining productive beta sequences. Duplicate CDR3 protein sequences are folded into a single record with the most common DNA and genes. TCRdb's processing, not the authors' own work, is the source of the V and J calls. In all, the sample holds about 110,000 distinct CDR3 sequences, and 8.4% of those were seen once. The leading ten clones occupy about 25% of the sample.

The junction carries 17 bases between V and J, which are trimmed by 2 bases and 4 bases respectively. According to the germline V gene, CDR1 reads SGDLS and CDR2 reads YYNGEE. Reading from cysteine to phenylalanine, the CDR3 counts 16 amino acids. Only the CDR3 DNA stays, 48 bases, in frame from base 1. This clonotype was detected a few times. This receptor's antigen is unknown. No base quality information exists; no much larger clone differs at one position. The TCR originated in a man aged 25-45 years who received the YFV17D yellow fever vaccine. The sample in question was CD8+ T cells sorted from PBMCs, obtained 45 days after the yellow fever booster vaccination. The chain is encoded by TRBV9 joined to TRBJ2-3, with the D segment possibly TRBD1 or TRBD2, each aligning over 6 bases. The CDR3 loop reads CASSVGGGIGADTQYF. Read as DNA, the sequence is TGTGCCAGCAGCGTCGGAGGGGGGATTGGCGCAGATACGCAGTATTTT.